What follows are 25 T cell receptor beta chains derived from one specimen sequenced in a study of PD-L1 blockade in urothelial cancer. Assay used: immunoSEQ multiplex PCR; TCRdb lists only in-frame clones, some missing. The table has about 35,000 clones, around 33% seen once. The sample consisted of tumor tissue, taken before atezolizumab (anti-PD-L1) treatment. These receptors originate from a man aged 55 to 69 with urothelial cancer.

This clone occurred many times. The chain links TRBV7-7 to TRBJ2-1; D not certain. The CDR3 length is 15 residues. Germline CDR1 is SSHAT and CDR2 is FNYEAQ (reference sequence). V was trimmed by 5 bases and J by 5 bases, leaving 16 bases between them. The CDR3 coding sequence is TGTGCCAGCAGCCCCGTTTCGGGCCTCAACAATGAGCAGTTCTTC. Protein sequence: CASSPVSGLNNEQFF.

V and J are TRBV6-7 and TRBJ1-5; TRBD1 is a possible D gene (6 bases). TRBV6-7 is known as an ORF, though its function is uncertain. The CDR3 sequence is 14 residues long. V lost 6 bases and J lost 7, with 16 bases in between. The CDR3 region is CASSVTGGGQPQHF. CDR3 in DNA: TGTGCCAGCAGCGTGACAGGTGGGGGACAGCCCCAGCATTTT.

Only a few counts were recorded for this clone. V and J are TRBV11-3 and TRBJ2-2, with D tentatively TRBD1 (6 bases). The CDR3 contains 15 residues. Germline V lookup: CDR1 SGHNT, CDR2 YENEEA. V was pared by 5 bases and J by 4 bases, with 14 bases between. The CDR3 region has the DNA TGTGCCAGCAGCCCCCGACAGGCGAGCACCGGGGAGCTGTTTTTT. This encodes CASSPRQASTGELFF.

This clone was seen once. The chain is built from TRBV5-1 and TRBJ1-4, with D possibly TRBD1 on 6 matching bases. Trimming removed 4 bases at V and 14 bases at J, with 24 bases between. The CDR3 sequence is 15 residues long. Germline loops: CDR1 SGHRS, CDR2 YFSETQ. This chain's CDR3 is CASSLGQSQREGLFF. The CDR3, as DNA: TGCGCCAGCAGCCTCGGACAGTCCCAACGCGAAGGGCTGTTTTTT.

This chain links TRBV29-1 with TRBJ1-2; 9 nucleotides agree with TRBD1. J lost 7 bases, V lost 6 bases, and 9 bases had no gene match. The CDR3 runs 13 residues. Germline-derived CDR1 and CDR2 are SQVTM and ANQGSEA. For the CDR3, the DNA is TGCAGCGTCCTACTACAGGGGGCGCGTGGCTACACCTTC. Its translation is CSVLLQGARGYTF.

The V gene is TRBV18, the J gene TRBJ1-6; 8 positions agree with TRBD1. This CDR3 spans 16 amino acids. Germline V gene data show CDR1 as KGHSH and CDR2 as LQKENI. The ends lost 6 bases at V and 9 bases at J; junction bases unmatched: 13. The CDR3 reads CASSTKSGTGVSPLHF. The DNA of the CDR3 is TGTGCCAGCTCGACTAAATCCGGGACAGGAGTTTCACCCCTCCACTTT.

There are many counts of this clone. The rearrangement links TRBV6-8 to TRBJ2-3, with 10 bases identical to TRBD2. The trim removed 4 bases at V and 11 bases at J, leaving 9 bases unmatched. Germline V gene lookup returns CDR1 MNHGY and CDR2 SAAAGT. CDR3 length equals 14 residues. The DNA for the CDR3 is TGTGCCAGCAGTTTGGCTAGCGGGGGAAGCAAGCAGTATTTT. Its translation is CASSLASGGSKQYF.

This clone was detected only a few times. The chain has TRBV11-3 and TRBJ1-3, with D unclear. Per the germline V gene, CDR1 is SGHNT and CDR2 is YENEEA. This CDR3 has 15 residues. The ends were cut back, 3 bases at V and 0 bases at J, with 9 bases in the middle. CDR3 DNA: TGTGCCAGCAGCTTGGATATGTTCTCTGGAAACACCATATATTTT. Residues: CASSLDMFSGNTIYF.

This clone was seen a handful of times. This chain joins TRBV7-7 and TRBJ2-2, with D perhaps TRBD1 (6 bases). Germline CDR1 is SSHAT and CDR2 is FNYEAQ (reference sequence). There are 15 residues in the CDR3. Trimming took 4 bases from V and 0 from J, leaving 9 bases between them. Written as DNA, the CDR3 is TGTGCCAGCAGCTCCGGACAGACGAACACCGGGGAGCTGTTTTTT. Its translation is CASSSGQTNTGELFF.

In this sample, this clone turned up a few times. This chain connects TRBV9 to TRBJ2-3; D might be TRBD2 (5 bases). From germline, CDR1 is SGDLS and CDR2 YYNGEE. V was clipped by 4 bases and J by 0 bases, with 9 bases between them. This CDR3 region has 14 residues. CDR3 DNA: TGTGCCAGCAGCCGGGAAGGGAGCACAGATACGCAGTATTTT. This gives the protein CASSREGSTDTQYF.

DNA of the CDR3: TGTGCCAGCAGTTCAACCGGGGCTGAGCAGTACTTC. It yields the protein CASSSTGAEQYF. The rearrangement joins TRBV27 to TRBJ2-7; D tentatively reads TRBD1 or TRBD2 (5 bases each). The germline V gene has CDR1 MNHEY and CDR2 SMNVEV (reference sequence). The V gene lost 4 bases and the J gene lost 7 bases, with 11 bases spanning the gap. The CDR3 sequence is 12 residues long.

J is TRBJ1-2 and V is TRBV28; D remains ambiguous. Germline V gene data show CDR1 as MDHEN and CDR2 as SYDVKM. CDR3 size: 12 residues. V gave up 2 bases and J gave up 8 bases, with 9 bases separating them. CDR3 loop: CASSLSLAGYTF. The CDR3 DNA sequence: TGTGCCAGCAGTTTAAGTCTCGCGGGCTACACCTTC.

In its sample, this clone was seen a few times. The chain employs TRBV7-1 and TRBJ1-1; D gene uncertain. TRBV7-1 is known as an ORF, though its function is uncertain. This CDR3 is 13 amino acids long. V was clipped by 4 bases and J by 3 bases, with 9 bases between them. CDR3 nucleotides: TGTGCCAGCAGCTTAGATGTGGACACTGAAGCTTTCTTT. Translated, it gives CASSLDVDTEAFF.

V gene TRBV18 combines with J gene TRBJ2-7; D gene uncertain. Germline CDR1 is KGHSH and CDR2 is LQKENI. V was trimmed by 5 bases and J by 6 bases, leaving 20 bases between them. This CDR3 comprises 15 residues. Here the CDR3 DNA reads TGTGCCAGCTCATCCCGGTTCGGCGTGGGGTCCGAGCAGTACTTC. Protein sequence: CASSSRFGVGSEQYF.

V usage is TRBV5-1 and J usage is TRBJ2-5; 9 bases line up with TRBD1. Germline V gene lookup returns CDR1 SGHRS and CDR2 YFSETQ. V was clipped by 4 bases and J by 0 bases; unmatched bases: 1. The CDR3 contains 14 residues. The CDR3 DNA sequence: TGCGCCAGCAGCCGACAGGGGGACCAAGAGACCCAGTACTTC. This sequence encodes CASSRQGDQETQYF.

There are a few counts of this clone. V is TRBV11-3 and J is TRBJ2-4; the D is unclear. Germline lookup yields CDR1 SGHNT and CDR2 YENEEA. Deletions cut 4 bases from V and 0 bases from J, with 13 bases between. This CDR3 spans 16 amino acids. DNA of the CDR3: TGTGCCAGCAGCTCCGACACTGTACTAGCCAAAAACATTCAGTACTTC. As protein: CASSSDTVLAKNIQYF.

As concerns this clone: One end of the junction does not line up with germline, which may come from a read error. The chain recombines TRBV10-3 with TRBJ2-7, with 12 bases fitting TRBD1. The CDR3 extends over 14 amino acids. Per the germline V gene, CDR1 is ENHRY and CDR2 is SYGVKD. The CDR3 protein is CAISRDRGLVEQYF. CDR3 nucleotide sequence: TGTGCCATCAGCCGGGACAGGGGGCTGGTCGAGCAGTATTTC.

This clone was counted ten times or more. The CDR3 is CASSFVRGIAGELFF. The CDR3 DNA is TGTGCCAGCAGCTTTGTCAGGGGGATCGCCGGGGAGCTGTTTTTT. This sequence joins TRBV11-3 and TRBJ2-2; TRBD1 agrees at 7 bases. The germline CDR1 and CDR2 sequences are SGHNT and YENEEA. Germline trimming cut 3 bases from V and 6 bases from J; bases unmatched to any gene: 7. This CDR3 spans 15 amino acids.

This chain uses TRBV28 with TRBJ1-5; a possible D gene is TRBD1 (5 bases). V was cut by 3 bases and J by 12 bases, with 12 bases left in between. Germline V gives CDR1 MDHEN, CDR2 SYDVKM. The CDR3 totals 12 residues. As DNA, the CDR3 is TGTGCCAGCAGTTTGGAGTCGGGGCTCCAGCATTTT. It yields the protein CASSLESGLQHF.

The chain joins TRBV30 to TRBJ1-6; 7 bases fit TRBD1. Per germline, CDR1 GTSNPN and CDR2 SVGIG (reference sequence). The CDR3 is made up of 13 amino acids. With V trimmed by 6 bases and J by 5 bases, 4 bases remained unmatched. In nucleotides, the CDR3 is TGTGCCTGCCCGACAGGGAATAATTCACCCCTCCACTTT. This codes for CACPTGNNSPLHF.

This chain links TRBV28 with TRBJ2-7; D is possibly TRBD1 or TRBD2 (7 bases each). V lost 4 bases and J lost 5, with 15 bases in between. This CDR3 region has 14 residues. Germline loops: CDR1 MDHEN, CDR2 SYDVKM. The CDR3 coding sequence is TGTGCCAGCAGTTATCAGGGAGGGGGCAACGAGCAGTACTTC. Protein product: CASSYQGGGNEQYF.

This chain connects TRBV28 to TRBJ2-1; 7 bases are shared with TRBD1. V lost 7 bases to trimming and J lost 4 bases; unmatched junction nucleotides: 7. Germline CDR1 and CDR2: MDHEN and SYDVKM. CDR3 size: 14 residues. The CDR3 DNA reads as TGTGCCAGCACCTCTCCGACAGGGTACAATGAGCAGTTCTTC. Translated: CASTSPTGYNEQFF.

This chain uses TRBV19 with TRBJ2-7, with TRBD1 identical over 10 bases. Trimming at V came to 6 bases and at J to 5 bases, leaving 4 bases not matched to a gene. This CDR3 region has 13 residues. CDR1 LNHDA and CDR2 SQIVND come from the germline V gene (reference sequence). The CDR3 protein is CASSAGTGDEQYF. DNA for the CDR3: TGTGCCAGTAGCGCCGGGACAGGGGACGAGCAGTACTTC.

The chain recombines TRBV19 with TRBJ2-1, with TRBD1 as a possible D gene (6 bases). V gave up 6 bases and J gave up 0 bases, with 12 bases separating them. The CDR3 has 15 residues. Germline V gives CDR1 LNHDA, CDR2 SQIVND (reference sequence). The CDR3 spells CASRNLGGSYNEQFF. The DNA of the CDR3 is TGTGCCAGTAGAAATCTAGGGGGCTCCTACAATGAGCAGTTCTTC.

The chain links TRBV11-3 to TRBJ2-3, with 7 bases matching TRBD2. CDR1 is SGHNT, CDR2 YENEEA, per germline. The trim removed 3 bases at V and 9 bases at J, leaving 9 bases unmatched. CDR3 length: 14 residues. CDR3 region: CASSLETSLDTQYF. CDR3 coding DNA: TGTGCCAGCAGCTTGGAGACTAGCTTGGACACGCAGTATTTT.